This T cell receptor (beta chain) emerged from a study of T cells in Graves' hyperthyroidism and ophthalmopathy. The CDR3 regions of TCR beta were amplified from RNA transcripts. RT-PCR in the first round (using the HTBI primer set) targeted the TCR CDR3. TCRdb used MiXCR to reprocess the multiplex PCR reads, holding one entry per CDR3 protein. Counted here are approximately 250,000 distinct CDR3 sequences, around 24% occurring once; the ten biggest clones make up approximately 35%. This clonotype was counted ten times or more. This clonotype was sampled from a woman between 35 and 50 years old with Graves' ophthalmopathy. The sequencing sample was made of blood.

CDR3 amino acids: CASSLVLTTGELFF. CDR3 nucleotide sequence: TGTGCCAGCAGCCTCGTTCTAACGACCGGGGAGCTGTTTTTT. The chain employs TRBV7-2 and TRBJ2-2; no clear D gene. Trimming shortened V by 5 bases and J by 5 bases, and 12 bases separated the two germline ends. The CDR3 is made up of 14 amino acids. From germline, CDR1 is SGHTA and CDR2 FQGNSA.